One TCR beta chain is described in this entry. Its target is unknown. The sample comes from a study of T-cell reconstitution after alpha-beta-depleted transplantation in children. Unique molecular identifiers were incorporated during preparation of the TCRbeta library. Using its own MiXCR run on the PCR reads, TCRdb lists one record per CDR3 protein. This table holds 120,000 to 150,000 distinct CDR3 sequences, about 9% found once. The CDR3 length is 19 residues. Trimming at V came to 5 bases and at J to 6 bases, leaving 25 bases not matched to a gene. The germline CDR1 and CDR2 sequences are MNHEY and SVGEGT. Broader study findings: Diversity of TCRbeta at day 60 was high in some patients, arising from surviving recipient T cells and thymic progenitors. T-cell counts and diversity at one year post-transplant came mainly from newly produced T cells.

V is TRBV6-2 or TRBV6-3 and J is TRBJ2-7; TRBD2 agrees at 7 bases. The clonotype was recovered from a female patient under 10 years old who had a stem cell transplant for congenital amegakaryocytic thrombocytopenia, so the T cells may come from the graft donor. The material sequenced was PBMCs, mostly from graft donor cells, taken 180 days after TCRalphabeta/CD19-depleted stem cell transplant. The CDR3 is CASSQTIPGLPLDNPEQYF. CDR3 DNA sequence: TGTGCCAGCAGTCAGACAATACCGGGACTACCTTTGGATAATCCCGAGCAGTACTTC.